A single sample gave rise to the 3 T cell receptor beta chains below, sequenced in a study of shared clonotypes between healthy human individuals. Profiling relied on immunoSEQ multiplex PCR, and the TCRdb table lists in-frame clones only, not all of them. The data show some 1,100,000 clones, around 78% seen once. Sequencing used memory CD4+ T cells from PBMCs. Described subset: CD45RA-negative fraction. These receptors originate from a man between 18 and 35 years old in good health. Some clones in this sample may be carry-over from other donors' samples.

The table lists this clone with a few counts. This chain joins TRBV28 and TRBJ2-3; 12 nucleotides line up with TRBD2. The CDR3 runs to 15 residues. The germline V gene has CDR1 MDHEN and CDR2 SYDVKM. Germline trimming cut 6 bases from V and 4 bases from J; bases unmatched to any gene: 5. CDR3 in DNA: TGTGCCAGCAGCAGACTAGCGGGAGCCCCAGATACGCAGTATTTT. This sequence encodes CASSRLAGAPDTQYF.

The chain recombines TRBV5-4 with TRBJ2-7; 12 bases are a match to TRBD2. V lost 0 bases and J lost 5; bases outside the gene matches: 9. The CDR3 runs 17 residues. Germline V lookup: CDR1 SGHNT, CDR2 YYREEE (reference sequence). For the CDR3, the DNA is TGTGCCAGCAGCTTGGGGGGGCTAGCGGGAGGGCTCCACGAGCAGTACTTC. Protein sequence: CASSLGGLAGGLHEQYF.

This clone has only a few counts. The same CDR3 also results from other DNA sequences found in this sample. The chain has TRBV5-1 and TRBJ2-5; D not resolved. CDR3 size: 13 residues. The germline V gene encodes CDR1 SGHRS and CDR2 YFSETQ. V dropped 4 bases and J dropped 4 bases, with 11 bases sitting between them. Written as DNA, the CDR3 is TGCGCCAGCAGCCCCCGTGGTGGAGAGACCCAGTACTTC. Translated: CASSPRGGETQYF.